Sequencing of this TCR beta chain was carried out in a study of metastatic and nonmetastatic thyroid tumors. Study at large: Where malignant and benign thyroid patients were concerned, repertoires were compared across blood and tumor or nodule tissue.

All patients were treatment-naive before thyroid surgery. This clone is judged medium-sized. TCRdb re-called the PCR reads with MiXCR. Counted here are around 7,000 clones, 25% to 35% occurring once; the ten biggest clones make up about 21%. CDR1 is MNHNS and CDR2 is SASEGT in the germline V gene. V lost 6 bases, J lost 8 bases, and 8 bases stayed unmatched. The CDR3 has 15 amino acids. This sequence originates from a female donor with papillary thyroid cancer or a benign thyroid nodule (not recorded which). Some clones in this sample may be carry-over from other donors' samples. The rearrangement joins TRBV6-1 to TRBJ1-4; 11 bases map to TRBD1. What was sequenced was tumor tissue. Here the CDR3 DNA reads TGTGCCAGCAGCCGCCAGGGACAGGGGGACGAAAAACTGTTTTTT. Amino acids: CASSRQGQGDEKLFF.